The clone carrying this T cell receptor (beta chain) was counted ten times or more. The target antigen is unknown. The data belong to a study of CD8 T cells in ankylosing spondylitis. With 4 bases removed from V and 0 bases from J, the gap between germline ends came to 8 bases. From germline, CDR1 is SGDLS and CDR2 YYNGEE. This CDR3 has 13 amino acids. Study conclusions and caveats: In reactive arthritis synovial fluid and blood, some motif variants had been reported before. Clones that were linked to disease were CD8+ and were relatively rare in peripheral blood.

The TCR beta libraries were generated through quantitative 5'-RACE incorporating molecular barcodes. In TCRdb, the 5' RACE reads were re-called with MiXCR into one record per CDR3 protein. The table includes under 7,500 distinct CDR3 sequences, around 1.9% detected once. The chain recombines TRBV9 with TRBJ2-7; either TRBD1 or TRBD2 may fit D (6 bases each). The sequenced sample was blood, either unsorted or a sorted T cell fraction (not recorded which). This clonotype was sampled from a male donor with ankylosing spondylitis or in good health (not recorded which). CDR3 in DNA: TGTGCCAGCAGCTCGGGGGCCTCCTACGAGCAGTACTTC. It specifies CASSSGASYEQYF.